This T cell receptor beta chain was found in a study of blood T cell repertoires in COVID-19 (dated by TCRdb to about 2020). Turning to the overall study: Samples from collaborators originated in the United States, Italy and Spain and spanned both the acute and convalescent phases of COVID-19. The prospective study material was composed of cDNA or gDNA derived from T cells, B-cell-depleted T cells, or PBMCs. Subjects who had been exposed to COVID-19, were actively infected with it, or had recovered from it provided the deeply sampled blood TCRbeta repertoires that made up the dataset. The repertoires were released in a freely available public database intended as a resource for research on the immune response to SARS-CoV-2. The samples were drawn from two sources: the first 160 participants of the ongoing ImmuneRACE study, and 1,200 or so subjects contributed by 6 global collaborators. Nearly every sample came with metadata listing a de-identified subject ID, COVID-19 status, age in years and sex. HLA class I and class II types, where available, came from metadata supplied by the sample provider rather than from assay-based typing. Here is what the overall study found, with its caveats: How much clinical and demographic metadata was included differed by source and by participant, and the metadata was provided uncurated.

A word on this clone: Its antigen remains unidentified. No clone much larger than this one lies a single base away; base qualities are absent.

TCRbeta CDR3 regions were amplified from genomic DNA using the immunoSEQ Assay, a bias-controlled multiplex PCR. Under the source paper's analysis protocol: The number of nucleated cells in each sample was estimated from the amplification of reference gene primers within the assay. Sequence reads were collapsed and filtered to measure the absolute abundance of every unique TCRbeta CDR3 rearrangement. Productive Simpson clonality was computed per sample as the square root of Simpson's diversity index over productive rearrangements. Entries here come from immuneACCESS through TCRdb and include only in-frame sequences with V and J called. Some clones fail to appear in such tables; in the studies checked, an unresolved V gene covers under half of the shortfall, and the cause of the remainder is unknown. V and J calls and clone size are given by that table; D and trimming were obtained from the DNA. The table for this sample lists more than 200,000 clones; 70% to 90% of them were counted only once. The ten top clones hold about 10% of the sample.

As encoded in the germline V gene, CDR1 is SGHRS while CDR2 is YFSETQ. Including the terminal cysteine and phenylalanine, the CDR3 comprises 18 residues. The retained sequence is limited to the CDR3, 54 bases, with the frame set at the first base. Germline trimming: 3 bases from V, 1 base from J; junction bases outside gene matches: 12. Whole blood was collected in K2EDTA tubes by collaborating institutions according to the institutions' own protocols. For TCRbeta analysis, collaborators shipped samples as frozen whole blood, isolated PBMCs, or DNA extracted from either of those sample types. The chain couples TRBV5-1 to TRBJ1-1; TRBD1 agrees with 10 junctional bases. Sequenced: peripheral blood. This clonotype originated in a woman of 80 years or more with acute or convalescent COVID-19. The nucleotides read TGCGCCAGCAGCTCGAGGCTCCCCCGACAGGGGGCGAACACTGAAGCTTTCTTT. This yields the protein CASSSRLPRQGANTEAFF.